The next 8 T cell receptor beta chains were all read from a single sample in a study of lymphopenia after photon versus proton radiotherapy. Using immunoSEQ multiplex PCR, the repertoire was profiled, and TCRdb retains in-frame clones only, with some absent. The profile covers 60,000 or so clones, with roughly nine tenths appearing a single time and over 10% taken by the ten largest. The source material was peripheral blood, sampled from a patient treated with proton-based radiotherapy. These receptors were collected from an elderly man with esophageal cancer.

This clone was seen a handful of times. This chain connects TRBV13 to TRBJ1-1, with 8 bases matching TRBD1. The CDR3 has 16 residues. Germline loops: CDR1 PRHDT, CDR2 FYEKMQ (reference sequence). V lost 5 bases and J lost 3; bases outside the gene matches: 11. CDR3 sequence (DNA): TGTGCCAGCAGCCCTGGACAGGGAACTGTACACACTGAAGCTTTCTTT. Translated: CASSPGQGTVHTEAFF.

The chain couples TRBV7-9 to TRBJ2-1, with TRBD1 as a possible D gene (6 bases). The CDR3 consists of 12 residues. V lost 4 bases, J lost 8 bases, and 9 bases lay in between. Germline values: CDR1 SEHNR, CDR2 FQNEAQ (reference sequence). In nucleotides, the CDR3 is TGTGCCAGCAGCTCGGACAGTCATGAGCAGTTCTTC. Amino acids: CASSSDSHEQFF.

J is TRBJ2-2 and V is TRBV7-3; weak D call: TRBD2 (5 bases). The CDR3 sequence is 14 residues long. Germline assignment: CDR1 SGHTA and CDR2 FQGTGA. Between the trimmed V and J ends, which lost 2 bases and 7 bases, there was a span of 11 bases. The CDR3 DNA is TGTGCCAGCAGCTTACAAGGAGGTAACGGGGAGCTGTTTTTT. Residues: CASSLQGGNGELFF.

There are a few counts of this clone. The chain employs TRBV19 and TRBJ1-1; D call uncertain. The CDR3 sequence is 11 residues long. V was pared by 11 bases and J by 4 bases, with 11 bases between. CDR1 is LNHDA, CDR2 SQIVND, per germline (reference sequence). CDR3 in amino acids: CALLGSTEAFF. CDR3 in DNA: TGTGCCCTCCTTGGGTCCACTGAAGCTTTCTTT.

The sample holds a few counts of this clone. The chain joins TRBV5-8 to TRBJ1-1; weak D call: TRBD1 (6 bases). Germline values: CDR1 SGHTS, CDR2 YDEGEE. The CDR3 runs to 11 residues. Trimming stripped 4 bases from V and 10 bases from J, with 11 bases between. Written as DNA, the CDR3 is TGTGCCAGCAGCACAGGGTACGGAGCTTTCTTT. Translation: CASSTGYGAFF. The full variable domain, in which reference TRBV5-8 and TRBJ1-1 provide the parts outside the CDR3, is EAGVTQSPTHLIKTRGQQATLRCSPISGHTSVYWYQQALGLGLQFLLWYDEGEERNRGNFPPRFSGRQFPNYSSELNVNALELEDSALYLCASSTGYGAFFGQGTRLTVV.

This CDR3 is CASSYSMVGSNQPQHF. The CDR3 DNA reads as TGTGCCAGCAGTTACTCGATGGTCGGGAGCAATCAGCCCCAGCATTTT. The rearrangement uses TRBV6-5 and TRBJ1-5, with D uncertain. CDR3 length: 16 amino acids. Germline V gives CDR1 MNHEY, CDR2 SVGAGI. With 0 bases removed from V and 1 base from J, the gap between germline ends came to 10 bases.

The chain carries TRBV5-1 and TRBJ2-1; 7 nucleotides agree with TRBD1. CDR1 SGHRS and CDR2 YFSETQ come from the germline V gene. This CDR3 has 13 amino acids. J was trimmed by 8 bases and V by 2 bases; bases with no gene match: 4. CDR3 DNA sequence: TGCGCCAGCAGCTTAACAGGGGCGGATGAGCAGTTCTTC. Protein product: CASSLTGADEQFF.

The gene calls are TRBV4-3 and TRBJ1-2; D call uncertain. The CDR3 is 11 amino acids. V shed 4 bases and J shed 10 bases, with 10 bases lying between them. The germline CDR1 and CDR2 sequences are LGHNA and YSLEER. CDR3 protein: CASSLLGDYTF. The CDR3 DNA is TGCGCCAGCAGCCTTCTGGGTGACTACACCTTC.